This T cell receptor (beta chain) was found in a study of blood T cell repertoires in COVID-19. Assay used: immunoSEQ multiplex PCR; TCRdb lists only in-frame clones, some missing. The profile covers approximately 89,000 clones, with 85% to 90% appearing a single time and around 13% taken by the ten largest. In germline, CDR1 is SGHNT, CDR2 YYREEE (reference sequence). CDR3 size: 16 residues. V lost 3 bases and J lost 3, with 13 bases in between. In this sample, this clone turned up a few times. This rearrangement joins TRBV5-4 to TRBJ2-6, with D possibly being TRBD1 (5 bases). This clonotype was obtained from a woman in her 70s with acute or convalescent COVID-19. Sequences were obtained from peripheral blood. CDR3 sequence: CASSSLSQGGANVLTF. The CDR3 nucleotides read TGTGCCAGCAGCTCTCTCTCGCAGGGTGGGGCCAACGTCCTGACTTTC.